One sample yielded the 17 T cell receptor beta chains listed below, sequenced in a study of cytotoxic CD8 clonotypes in ibrutinib-treated CLL (dated by TCRdb to the early 2020s). The library was prepared using the immunoSEQ multiplex PCR assay. The immuneACCESS repertoire file appears here via TCRdb, limited to in-frame rearrangements. These files lack a portion of the clones; in checked studies, under half of the deficit traces to unresolved V genes, and the cause of the others is not known. The sample table records approximately 280,000 clones; roughly three quarters of these occur just once. Of the sample, around 5.1% is held by the ten largest clones. What the time point label conveys for this sample: progressive disease on ibrutinib. The material sequenced was PBMCs, taken at disease progression, from a patient treated with ibrutinib. Receptors were obtained from a human donor with chronic lymphocytic leukemia.

This clone was recorded a few times. The CDR3 loop reads CASSADDRETQYF. CDR3 bases: TGTGCCAGCAGCGCCGACGACCGAGAGACCCAGTACTTC. The chain uses TRBV9 and TRBJ2-5; no firm D call. Germline-derived CDR1 and CDR2 are SGDLS and YYNGEE. The CDR3 spans 13 residues. V lost 3 bases to trimming and J lost 4 bases, with 10 bases between them.

This rearrangement joins TRBV5-1 to TRBJ2-7, with D possibly being TRBD2 (5 bases). Trimming removed 4 bases at V and 5 bases at J, with 22 bases between. Germline V gene data show CDR1 as SGHRS and CDR2 as YFSETQ. The CDR3 has 16 residues. Here the CDR3 DNA reads TGCGCCAGCAGCCCTAACCCGGTCCCGGAGGCCGACGAGCAGTACTTC. Residues: CASSPNPVPEADEQYF.

The genes are TRBV5-1 and TRBJ1-5, with D perhaps matching TRBD1 (5 bases). The CDR3 runs 13 residues. Trimming cost V 0 bases and J 6 bases, with 7 bases left between them. Germline loops: CDR1 SGHRS, CDR2 YFSETQ. The CDR3 region has the DNA TGCGCCAGCAGCTTGGTAGGGACTCAGCCCCAGCATTTT. Amino acids: CASSLVGTQPQHF.

This chain links TRBV10-3 with TRBJ1-2; 8 nucleotides agree with TRBD1. CDR1 and CDR2 (germline): ENHRY, SYGVKD. V shed 11 bases, J shed 4 bases, and the junction held 9 bases outside the gene matches. This CDR3 has 13 amino acids. The CDR3 spells CALSGQGGYGYTF. The CDR3 DNA sequence: TGTGCCTTATCAGGACAGGGAGGCTATGGCTACACCTTC.

The V gene is TRBV6-1, the J gene TRBJ2-1, with D uncertain. With 4 bases removed from V and 2 bases from J, the gap between germline ends came to 9 bases. Germline V lookup: CDR1 MNHNS, CDR2 SASEGT. The CDR3 spans 14 residues. CDR3 bases: TGTGCCAGCAGTGTCCCGATTCCCTACAATGAGCAGTTCTTC. It specifies CASSVPIPYNEQFF.

On this clone: This CDR3 is also generated by other DNA sequences in the sample. V and J are TRBV27 and TRBJ2-6; D uncertain. CDR1 is MNHEY and CDR2 is SMNVEV in the germline V gene (reference sequence). This CDR3 has 16 residues. The V and J ends lost 1 base and 0 bases respectively, with 7 bases between them. CDR3 DNA: TGTGCCAGCAGTTTATTAGGATTCTCTGGGGCCAACGTCCTGACTTTC. It yields the protein CASSLLGFSGANVLTF.

The chain has TRBV27 and TRBJ2-7, with a weak D call TRBD1 (5 bases). With 6 bases removed from V and 7 bases from J, the gap between germline ends came to 22 bases. This CDR3 has 15 residues. Germline V gene lookup returns CDR1 MNHEY and CDR2 SMNVEV (reference sequence). CDR3 amino acids: CASRPTSQPGLEQYF. CDR3 coding DNA: TGTGCCAGCAGACCCACTTCTCAGCCAGGGTTGGAGCAGTACTTC.

CDR3 residues: CASSRGNRVEQYF. The DNA of the CDR3 is TGTGCCAGCAGTCGGGGGAACAGGGTTGAGCAGTACTTC. J is TRBJ2-7 and V is TRBV25-1; the D gene could be TRBD1 or TRBD2 (6 bases each). Trimming cost V 5 bases and J 7 bases, with 15 bases left between them. Germline lookup yields CDR1 MGHDK and CDR2 SYGVNS. CDR3 length: 13 residues.

The J gene is TRBJ1-5, the V gene TRBV5-5, with TRBD1 as a possible D gene (6 bases). The CDR3 runs to 13 residues. Germline V gene sequence: CDR1 SGHKS, CDR2 YYEKEE (reference sequence). Trimming took 5 bases from V and 8 from J, leaving 14 bases between them. The CDR3, as DNA: TGTGCCAGCAGACACAGGGTCCTGGAGCCCCAGCATTTT. Encoded protein: CASRHRVLEPQHF.

This clone was detected only once. V usage is TRBV28 and J usage is TRBJ2-7, with TRBD1 matching over 9 bases. Trimming took 6 bases from V and 0 from J; bases not matched to a gene: 24. This CDR3 is built from 21 residues. Germline-derived CDR1 and CDR2 are MDHEN and SYDVKM. The CDR3 DNA reads as TGTGCCAGCAGCCGGGACAGGGTTATCGTCGACCGAGGAGGAAGCTCCTACGAGCAGTACTTC. Its protein is CASSRDRVIVDRGGSSYEQYF.

The V and J genes are TRBV29-1 and TRBJ2-7; D possibly corresponds to TRBD1 (5 bases). V lost 1 base and J 3 bases, leaving 16 bases between the germline ends. The CDR3 is 15 amino acids. Germline V CDR1 and CDR2: SQVTM, ANQGSEA. The CDR3 here is CSVEGPGSTDYEQYF. The DNA of the CDR3 is TGCAGCGTTGAAGGTCCAGGGTCCACCGACTACGAGCAGTACTTC.

The V gene is TRBV29-1, the J gene TRBJ1-1; D gene ambiguous. The CDR3 contains 13 residues. Germline CDR1 and CDR2: SQVTM and ANQGSEA. V lost 0 bases and J 2 bases, leaving 7 bases between the germline ends. CDR3 region: CSVEDHINTEAFF. The CDR3 DNA is TGCAGCGTTGAAGATCATATAAACACTGAAGCTTTCTTT.

The chain recombines TRBV7-8 with TRBJ1-2, with 8 bases identical to TRBD1. CDR1 and CDR2 (germline): SGHVS, FQNEAQ. There are 15 residues in the CDR3. V dropped 5 bases and J dropped 5; count of bases not matched to a gene: 10. This CDR3 is CASSDRDRTIYGYTF. In DNA, the CDR3 is TGTGCCAGCAGCGACCGGGACAGGACAATTTATGGCTACACCTTC.

This chain links TRBV11-1 with TRBJ1-1; maybe TRBD1 (6 bases). The germline V and J ends were trimmed by 0 bases and 1 base, with 12 bases remaining between them. The CDR3 loop spans 16 amino acids. Germline values: CDR1 SGHAT, CDR2 FQDESV (reference sequence). CDR3 nucleotides: TGTGCCAGCAGCTTAGCCGAGACGGGACAGAACACTGAAGCTTTCTTT. It is translated as CASSLAETGQNTEAFF.

The chain carries TRBV10-3 and TRBJ1-5; 9 bases agree with TRBD1. In germline, CDR1 is ENHRY, CDR2 SYGVKD. This CDR3 region has 14 residues. J was trimmed by 2 bases and V by 8 bases; bases with no gene match: 4. The CDR3 DNA reads TGTGCCATCTCGCGGACAGGGGGCAATCAGCCCCAGCATTTT. Translated: CAISRTGGNQPQHF.

The V call is TRBV7-2, the J call TRBJ2-5, with a weak D call TRBD2 (5 bases). The germline gives CDR1 SGHTA, CDR2 FQGNSA. This CDR3 has 14 residues. V dropped 4 bases and J dropped 5 bases, with 14 bases sitting between them. The CDR3 DNA follows: TGTGCCAGCAGCTACGCGAGACTATGGGAGACCCAGTACTTC. Its translation: CASSYARLWETQYF.

The chain joins TRBV18 to TRBJ2-7; 8 bases agree with TRBD1. The CDR3 extends over 14 amino acids. Trimming took 5 bases from V and 6 from J; bases not matched to a gene: 9. Germline CDR1 KGHSH, CDR2 LQKENI. The CDR3 reads CASSSSQGASEQYF. CDR3 bases: TGTGCCAGCTCATCATCCCAGGGGGCAAGCGAGCAGTACTTC.